Presented here are 8 T cell receptor beta chains from one specimen sequenced in a study of T cells in Graves' hyperthyroidism and ophthalmopathy. Authors of the study amplified TCR beta CDR3 regions from RNA transcripts. With the HTBI primer set, the TCR CDR3 went through a first round of RT-PCR. TCRdb recomputed calls from the multiplex PCR reads with MiXCR, one row per CDR3 protein. This repertoire shows roughly 290,000 distinct CDR3 sequences, about a sixth found once; its top ten account for approximately 57%. Input material: blood. All receptors derive from a woman aged 55-69 years with Graves' ophthalmopathy.

This clonotype has at least ten counts. The chain uses TRBV27 and TRBJ1-1; D unresolved. The CDR3 covers 12 residues. Germline loops: CDR1 MNHEY, CDR2 SMNVEV (reference sequence). Trimming pared 7 bases from V and 6 bases from J, leaving 12 bases between. This CDR3 is CASIGRNAEAFF. In DNA, the CDR3 is TGTGCCAGCATCGGACGAAACGCTGAAGCTTTCTTT.

Concerning this clonotype itself: The junction and the germline gene differ at one end; a read error may be behind it. The chain links TRBV6-1 to TRBJ1-2; no clear D. The CDR3 is 13 residues long. Germline CDR1 reads MNHNS; CDR2 reads SASEGT. This CDR3 is CASSYGLSYGYTF. CDR3 sequence (DNA): TGTGCTAGCAGTTATGGTCTGAGCTATGGCTACACCTTC.

This clonotype was observed at least ten times. The chain links TRBV29-1 to TRBJ2-3, with 10 bases fitting TRBD2. V was clipped by 1 base and J by 0 bases; unmatched bases: 10. The CDR3 consists of 18 residues. Per germline, CDR1 SQVTM and CDR2 ANQGSEA. DNA of the CDR3: TGCAGCGTTGAAGGGGGGGCTAGCGGGGGCATTAGCACAGATACGCAGTATTTT. Its protein product is CSVEGGASGGISTDTQYF.

This clonotype was seen ten or more times. This chain links TRBV7-9 with TRBJ1-1; 8 nucleotides match TRBD1. The CDR3 totals 14 residues. In germline, CDR1 is SEHNR, CDR2 FQNEAQ (reference sequence). J was trimmed by 11 bases and V by 5 bases; bases with no gene match: 13. The CDR3 sequence is CASSPRTGRDWAFF. CDR3 DNA sequence: TGTGCCAGCAGCCCAAGGACAGGGCGGGATTGGGCTTTCTTT.

The sample holds many counts of this clonotype. The chain couples TRBV4-2 to TRBJ2-1, with 9 bases lining up with TRBD2. From germline, CDR1 is LGHNA and CDR2 YNFKEQ. The J segment lost 0 bases and the V segment lost 4 bases, leaving 7 bases of the junction unmatched. This CDR3 comprises 17 residues. The CDR3 is CASSRDGRGGSYNEQFF. The CDR3 DNA reads as TGTGCCAGCAGCCGGGATGGGCGGGGGGGCTCCTACAATGAGCAGTTCTTC.

This clonotype was seen repeatedly, ten times or more. The V and J genes are TRBV28 and TRBJ2-1, with 13 bases aligning to TRBD2. Losses at the gene ends were 10 bases for V and 9 bases for J; bases not matched to a gene: 12. Germline V lookup: CDR1 MDHEN, CDR2 SYDVKM. The CDR3 has 15 residues. CDR3: CAIGLAGAGGGEQFF. The CDR3 region has the DNA TGTGCCATCGGACTAGCGGGAGCCGGGGGAGGTGAGCAGTTCTTC. Drawing the rest from reference TRBV28 and TRBJ2-1, the complete variable domain is DVKVTQSSRYLVKRTGEKVFLECVQDMDHENMFWYRQDPGLGLRLIYFSYDVKMKEKGDIPEGYSVSREKKERFSLILESASTNQTSMYLCAIGLAGAGGGEQFFGPGTRLTVL.

The sample holds a few counts of this clonotype. This chain uses TRBV9 with TRBJ2-7; tentative D call: TRBD2 (6 bases). Trimming pared 5 bases from V and 6 bases from J, leaving 15 bases between. The CDR3 sequence is 13 residues long. CDR1 is SGDLS, CDR2 YYNGEE, per germline. CDR3 amino acids: CASSAGLPGEQYF. Here the CDR3 DNA reads TGTGCCAGCAGTGCGGGGCTGCCTGGCGAGCAGTACTTC.

This clonotype showed up just a few times. V and J are TRBV27 and TRBJ2-5, with TRBD1 matching over 8 bases. The CDR3 runs to 14 residues. V shed 6 bases, J shed 2 bases, and the junction held 5 bases outside the gene matches. The germline CDR1 and CDR2 sequences are MNHEY and SMNVEV (reference sequence). DNA of the CDR3: TGTGCCAGCAGCCTGTACAGGGGGCAAGAGACCCAGTACTTC. This codes for CASSLYRGQETQYF.